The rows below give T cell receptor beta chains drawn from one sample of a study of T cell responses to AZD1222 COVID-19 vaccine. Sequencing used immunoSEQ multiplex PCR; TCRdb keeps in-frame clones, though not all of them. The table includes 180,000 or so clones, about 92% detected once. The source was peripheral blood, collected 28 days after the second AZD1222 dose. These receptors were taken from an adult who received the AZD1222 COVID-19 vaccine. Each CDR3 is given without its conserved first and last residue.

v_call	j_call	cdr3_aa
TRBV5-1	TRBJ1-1	ASSLQGAEAF
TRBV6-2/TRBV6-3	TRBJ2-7	ASSLLAVLGWSYEQY
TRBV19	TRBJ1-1	ASSIEGGALGEAF
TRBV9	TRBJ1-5	ASSVEEGQPQH
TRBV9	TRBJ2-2	ASSGSTGKDTGELF
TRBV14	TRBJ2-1	ASSQDRGGPFYNEQF
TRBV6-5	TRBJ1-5	ASSQGNQPQH
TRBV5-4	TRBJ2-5	ASSGGLAGQETQY
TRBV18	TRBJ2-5	ASSSQETQY
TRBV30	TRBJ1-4	AWSRDLEREKLF